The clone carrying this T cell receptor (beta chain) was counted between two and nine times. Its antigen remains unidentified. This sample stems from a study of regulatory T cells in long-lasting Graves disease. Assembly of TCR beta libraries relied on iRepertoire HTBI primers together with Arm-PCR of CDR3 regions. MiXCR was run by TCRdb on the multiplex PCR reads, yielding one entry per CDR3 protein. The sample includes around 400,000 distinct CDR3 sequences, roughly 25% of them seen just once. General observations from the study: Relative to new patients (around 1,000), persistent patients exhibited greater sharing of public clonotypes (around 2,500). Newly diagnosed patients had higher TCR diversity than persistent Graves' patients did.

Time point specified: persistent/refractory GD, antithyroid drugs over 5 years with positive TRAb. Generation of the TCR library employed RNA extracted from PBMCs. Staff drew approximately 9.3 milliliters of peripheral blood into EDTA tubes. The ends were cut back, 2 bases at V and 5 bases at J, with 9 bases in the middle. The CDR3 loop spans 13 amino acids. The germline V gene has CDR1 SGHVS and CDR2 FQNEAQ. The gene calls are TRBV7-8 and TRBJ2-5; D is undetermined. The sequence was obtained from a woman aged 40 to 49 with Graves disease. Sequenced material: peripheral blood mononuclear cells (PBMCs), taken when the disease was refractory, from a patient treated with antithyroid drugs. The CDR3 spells CASSLYLWETQYF. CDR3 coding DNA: TGTGCCAGCAGCTTATATTTGTGGGAGACCCAGTACTTC.